This T cell receptor beta chain is from a study of blood T cell repertoires in COVID-19. Study details: The analysed material was cDNA or gDNA that came from T cells, B-cell-depleted T cells, or PBMCs.

From germline, CDR1 is SEHNR and CDR2 FQNEAQ (reference sequence). V gave up 2 bases and J gave up 4 bases, with 15 bases separating them. This CDR3 has 16 amino acids. Assay used: immunoSEQ multiplex PCR; TCRdb lists only in-frame clones, some missing. The table includes hundreds of thousands of clones, around 90% detected once. The sequence was collected from a woman aged 18-29 years with acute or convalescent COVID-19. The sequenced material came from peripheral blood. This rearrangement joins TRBV7-9 to TRBJ2-1, with D perhaps matching TRBD1 (7 bases). The CDR3 coding sequence is TGTGCCAGCAGCTTATCGCAGGGGGGACCTTACAATGAGCAGTTCTTC. Translated, it gives CASSLSQGGPYNEQFF.